This T cell receptor beta chain was obtained from a study of cytomegalovirus exposure and HLA in healthy donors. The study ran its PCR with 60 Vbeta and 13 Jbeta primers. Libraries were prepared by immunoSEQ multiplex PCR; TCRdb keeps only in-frame clonotypes and omits some of them. This table holds roughly 120,000 clones, around 67% found once. This clone was counted once. The V gene's germline CDR1 is MNHEY and CDR2 SMNVEV (reference sequence). CDR3 length: 15 amino acids. Trimming stripped 3 bases from V and 1 base from J, with 12 bases between. The V gene is TRBV27, the J gene TRBJ1-1, with TRBD1 as a possible D gene (6 bases). The clonotype originates from a woman aged 40 to 50 in good health and CMV-seronegative. The material sequenced was PBMCs. The DNA for the CDR3 is TGTGCCAGCAGTTTCTCGGTCAGGGGGAACACTGAAGCTTTCTTT. Translation gives CASSFSVRGNTEAFF.